Below, 9 T cell receptor beta chains from the same sample are listed, as sequenced in a study of T cell responses to AZD1222 COVID-19 vaccine. The repertoire was sequenced with immunoSEQ multiplex PCR; TCRdb's copy has only in-frame clones and lacks some. The sample lists roughly 150,000 clones; nearly 95% were seen once. The specimen comprised peripheral blood, sampled on day 0 of AZD1222 vaccination. These TCRs come from an adult in good health.

The chain is built from TRBV18 and TRBJ2-7, with 10 bases fitting TRBD1. With 6 bases clipped from V and 7 bases from J, the junction kept 12 bases outside the gene matches. Germline values: CDR1 KGHSH, CDR2 LQKENI. The CDR3 sequence is 15 residues long. CDR3 DNA sequence: TGTGCCAGCTCCGGCGAAGGGACAGGGGCTAGGGAGCAGTACTTC. Amino acid sequence: CASSGEGTGAREQYF.

V is TRBV7-8 and J is TRBJ1-3; possible D gene TRBD1, 6 bases. Germline-derived CDR1 and CDR2 are SGHVS and FQNEAQ. The V end was cut by 5 bases, the J end by 0 bases, with 11 bases between. The CDR3 covers 15 residues. The CDR3 DNA is TGTGCCAGCAGCACAACAGGGTTCTCTGGAAACACCATATATTTT. It codes for CASSTTGFSGNTIYF.

The chain combines TRBV19 with TRBJ1-1, with no clear D. The CDR3 has 15 residues. V gave up 7 bases and J gave up 4 bases, with 19 bases separating them. Per germline, CDR1 LNHDA and CDR2 SQIVND (reference sequence). In DNA, the CDR3 is TGTGCCAGTACCTCCCAGGCCGGGGTGGCCACTGAAGCTTTCTTT. It specifies CASTSQAGVATEAFF.

This chain links TRBV6-5 with TRBJ1-1, with 9 bases identical to TRBD1. In germline, CDR1 is MNHEY, CDR2 SVGAGI. The CDR3 runs 13 residues. The trim removed 8 bases at V and 4 bases at J, leaving 5 bases unmatched. As DNA, the CDR3 is TGTGCCAGCTACAGGGGGCAGGGCACTGAAGCTTTCTTT. It encodes CASYRGQGTEAFF.

This clone was counted once. This chain connects TRBV27 to TRBJ1-2, with a tentative D call TRBD1 (5 bases). The V and J ends lost 3 bases and 4 bases respectively, with 15 bases between them. This CDR3 comprises 15 residues. Per the germline V gene, CDR1 is MNHEY and CDR2 is SMNVEV (reference sequence). The CDR3 loop is CASSFGGYGSYGYTF. CDR3 DNA: TGTGCCAGCAGTTTTGGGGGGTACGGAAGCTATGGCTACACCTTC.

The chain couples TRBV6-5 to TRBJ1-2, with D tentatively TRBD1 (6 bases). CDR1 is MNHEY, CDR2 SVGAGI, per germline. The CDR3 has 15 amino acids. V shed 2 bases and J shed 2 bases, with 12 bases lying between them. CDR3 residues: CASSYSFQGNYGYTF. The CDR3 region has the DNA TGTGCCAGCAGTTACAGTTTTCAGGGGAACTATGGCTACACCTTC.

The genes are TRBV9 and TRBJ2-1, with D possibly TRBD2 on 5 matching bases. Trimming took off 0 bases at V and 4 bases at J, with 5 bases between the two ends. This CDR3 comprises 13 residues. Germline CDR1 is SGDLS and CDR2 is YYNGEE. CDR3 region: CASSVGTYNEQFF. The CDR3 DNA reads as TGTGCCAGCAGCGTAGGGACTTACAATGAGCAGTTCTTC.

The chain links TRBV2 to TRBJ1-2; D gene ambiguous. This CDR3 contains 14 residues. Germline V lookup: CDR1 SNHLY, CDR2 FYNNEI. V lost 7 bases and J lost 1, with 13 bases in between. DNA of the CDR3: TGTGCCAGCATTAGGGCACCTATTAACTATGGCTACACCTTC. Translating gives CASIRAPINYGYTF.

This clone was observed a handful of times. This sequence joins TRBV29-1 and TRBJ2-7; TRBD1 agrees at 10 bases. There are 14 residues in the CDR3. Germline CDR1 reads SQVTM; CDR2 reads ANQGSEA. Trimming removed 6 bases from V and 3 bases from J; junction bases left unmatched: 8. The CDR3 nucleotides read TGCAGCGTCTTACCGGGACAGGGGCGCTACGAGCAGTACTTC. This codes for CSVLPGQGRYEQYF.